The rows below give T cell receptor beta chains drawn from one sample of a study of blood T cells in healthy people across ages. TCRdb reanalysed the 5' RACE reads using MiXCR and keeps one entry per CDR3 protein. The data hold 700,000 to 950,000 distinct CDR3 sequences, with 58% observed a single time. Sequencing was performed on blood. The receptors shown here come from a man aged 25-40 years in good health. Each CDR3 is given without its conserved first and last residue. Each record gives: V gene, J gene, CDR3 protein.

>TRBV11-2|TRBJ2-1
ASSLVGTSGYNEQF
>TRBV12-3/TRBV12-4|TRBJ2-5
ASSSTGGVETQY
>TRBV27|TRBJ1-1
ASSLFAGDNTEAF
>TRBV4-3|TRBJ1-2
ASSHSTGSRIGYT
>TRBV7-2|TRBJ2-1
ASSLVLGMNEQF
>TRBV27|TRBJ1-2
ASRAQQGDYGYT
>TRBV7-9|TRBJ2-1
ASSSRENSYNEQF
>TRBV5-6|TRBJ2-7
ASQDIGDPSTYEQY
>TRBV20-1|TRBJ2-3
SARETGRDTQY
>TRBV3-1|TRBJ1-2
AGSPQSGTGSHGGYT